This TCR beta chain was observed in a study of T-cell reconstitution after alpha-beta-depleted transplantation in children (dated by TCRdb to the mid-2010s). Regarding the complete study: T-cell immune reconstitution after TCRalphabeta/CD19-depleted allogeneic hematopoietic cell transplantation in children was quantitatively tracked in the study by means of TCR repertoire profiling.

This clonotype was seen a few times. Its specific antigen is unknown. No much larger clone is present one base from it, and per-base qualities are unavailable. The CDR3 numbers 13 residues from cysteine through phenylalanine. Only CDR3 DNA remains: 39 bases, in frame from the first base. V has 6 bases trimmed and J has 7 bases trimmed; junction bases matching no gene number 4. Taken from the germline V gene, the CDR1 and CDR2 loops are MNHNS and SASEGT. The library was built by means of PCR. Sequencing was carried out with an Illumina HiSeq 2500. TCR library preparation used molecular barcoding, with unique molecular identifiers applied to normalize quantification of the TCRbeta repertoire. TCRdb cleaned the public reads at Q25 with fastp, built clones with MiXCR and kept in-frame beta chains. Merged by CDR3 protein, the rows form single entries marked with the most common genes and DNA. The sample table shows about 500,000 distinct CDR3 sequences, and 32% are seen once. The ten biggest clones cover 2% to 3% of the sample.

The receptor was derived from a human donor who donated a stem cell graft to a child with aplastic anemia. The chain was built from TRBV6-1 and TRBJ1-5, with 9 bases matching TRBD1. The sample consisted of PBMCs from the stem cell graft donor, taken from the stem cell graft. The CDR3 sequence is CASRRDRVQPQHF. At the DNA level, the sequence is TGTGCCAGCAGAAGGGACAGGGTACAGCCCCAGCATTTT.